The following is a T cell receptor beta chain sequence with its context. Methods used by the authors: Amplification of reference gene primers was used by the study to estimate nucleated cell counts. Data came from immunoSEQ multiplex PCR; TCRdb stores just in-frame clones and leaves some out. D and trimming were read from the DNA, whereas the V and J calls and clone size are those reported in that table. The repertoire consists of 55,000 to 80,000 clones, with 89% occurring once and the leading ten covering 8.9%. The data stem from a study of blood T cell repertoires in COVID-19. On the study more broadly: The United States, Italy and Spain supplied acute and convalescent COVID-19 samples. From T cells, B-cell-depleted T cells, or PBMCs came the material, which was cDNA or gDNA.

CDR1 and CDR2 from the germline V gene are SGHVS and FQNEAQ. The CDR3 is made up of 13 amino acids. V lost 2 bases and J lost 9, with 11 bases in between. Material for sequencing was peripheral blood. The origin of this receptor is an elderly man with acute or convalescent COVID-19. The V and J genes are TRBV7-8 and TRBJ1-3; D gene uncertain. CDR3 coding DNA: TGTGCCAGCAGCTTACTCCCTTTCTCCACCATATATTTT. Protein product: CASSLLPFSTIYF.